The 27 T cell receptor beta chains in this list originate from one sample, sequenced in a study of regulatory T cells in long-lasting Graves disease. Through Arm-PCR of CDR3 regions and iRepertoire HTBI primers, TCR beta libraries were built. Via MiXCR, TCRdb re-called the multiplex PCR reads, giving one row per CDR3 protein. Of about 400,000 distinct CDR3 sequences in the sample, under 25% are singletons; the top ten hold about 20%. Time point of the sample: persistent/refractory GD, antithyroid drugs over 5 years with positive TRAb. From PBMCs, RNA was extracted and then used to make the TCR library. Sequenced material: peripheral blood mononuclear cells (PBMCs), taken when the disease was refractory, from a patient treated with antithyroid drugs. The receptors shown here come from a female donor with Graves disease.

This clonotype was seen ten or more times. In nucleotides, the CDR3 is TGTGCCAGCAGCTTGAGACAGCCATCAATGAACACTGAAGCTTTCTTT. Amino acid sequence: CASSLRQPSMNTEAFF. This chain joins TRBV7-2 and TRBJ1-1, with D possibly TRBD1 on 5 matching bases. This CDR3 has 16 amino acids. Germline CDR1 SGHTA, CDR2 FQGNSA. Trimming removed 3 bases at V and 0 bases at J, with 14 bases between.

This clonotype came up many times. The gene calls are TRBV7-2 and TRBJ1-2; 8 nucleotides line up with TRBD1. Losses at the gene ends were 5 bases for V and 3 bases for J; bases not matched to a gene: 8. CDR1 SGHTA and CDR2 FQGNSA come from the germline V gene. The CDR3 is 15 residues long. The CDR3 loop is CASSSRTGKDYGYTF. For the CDR3, the DNA is TGTGCCAGCAGCAGCCGGACAGGGAAGGACTATGGCTACACCTTC.

This clonotype has a count of ten or more. In DNA, the CDR3 is TGTGCCAGCAGCTTATACAGGGCCATGGGCCAACAGACTCGGAATGAAAAACTGTTTTTT. Its translation: CASSLYRAMGQQTRNEKLFF. The chain joins TRBV7-8 to TRBJ1-4, with D tentatively TRBD1 (6 bases). Between the trimmed V and J ends, which lost 2 bases and 5 bases, there was a span of 27 bases. The germline V gene encodes CDR1 SGHVS and CDR2 FQNEAQ. This CDR3 spans 20 amino acids.

A note on this clonotype: A much larger clone lies one base from this, so it may be a read error. V is TRBV15 and J is TRBJ1-5; D gene ambiguous. From germline, CDR1 is LNHNV and CDR2 YYDKDF (reference sequence). Trimming pared 0 bases from V and 7 bases from J, leaving 13 bases between. This CDR3 region has 15 residues. The CDR3 DNA is TGTGCCACCAGCAGAGATCTGGTAGGTTGCCAGCCCCAGCATTTT. This codes for CATSRDLVGCQPQHF. Variable domain in full (rest from reference TRBV15 and TRBJ1-5): DAMVIQNPRYQVTQFGKPVTLSCSQTLNHNVMYWYQQKSSQAPKLLFHYYDKDFNNEADTPDNFQSRRPNTSFCFLDIRSPGLGDTAMYLCATSRDLVGCQPQHFGDGTRLSIL.

The V and J genes are TRBV7-9 and TRBJ2-7; 7 positions match TRBD2. The CDR3 extends over 14 amino acids. Trimming took 4 bases from V and 1 from J; bases not matched to a gene: 4. The germline CDR1 and CDR2 sequences are SEHNR and FQNEAQ (reference sequence). The CDR3 DNA reads as TGTGCCAGCAGCTCCCAGCGGGAATCCTACGAGCAGTACTTC. Translated: CASSSQRESYEQYF. Using reference TRBV7-9 and TRBJ2-7 for the parts outside the CDR3, the full variable domain is DTGVSQNPRHKITKRGQNVTFRCDPISEHNRLYWYRQTLGQGPEFLTYFQNEAQLEKSRLLSDRFSAERPKGSFSTLEIQRTEQGDSAMYLCASSSQRESYEQYFGPGTRLTVT.

Concerning this clonotype itself: One junction end does not reproduce the germline sequence, and a read error may be involved. V is TRBV29-1 and J is TRBJ1-1; possible D gene TRBD1, 5 bases. Per the germline V gene, CDR1 is SQVTM and CDR2 is ANQGSEA. The CDR3 is made up of 13 amino acids. The chain's CDR3 is CSVAGRLNTEALF. The CDR3 coding sequence is TGCAGCGTTGCGGGACGTTTGAACACTGAAGCTCTCTTT.

This clonotype was seen ten or more times. CDR3 sequence: CASSLPNYEQYF. Here the CDR3 DNA reads TGTGCCAGCAGTTTACCCAACTACGAGCAGTACTTC. The chain recombines TRBV28 with TRBJ2-7; no clear D gene. Germline V CDR1 and CDR2: MDHEN, SYDVKM. Deletions cut 2 bases from V and 3 bases from J, with 5 bases between. This CDR3 spans 12 amino acids.

The genes are TRBV15 and TRBJ2-7; 8 nucleotides match TRBD2. CDR1 is LNHNV, CDR2 YYDKDF, per germline (reference sequence). After removal of 5 bases from V and 5 bases from J, the junction contained 11 bases not matched to a gene. This CDR3 has 15 amino acids. CDR3 bases: TGTGCCACCAGCGGCCAAGCGGGAGACTGGCACGAGCAGTACTTC. Translated: CATSGQAGDWHEQYF.

Many counts were recorded for this clonotype. The chain has TRBV6-5 and TRBJ1-2; D gene ambiguous. There are 17 residues in the CDR3. Trimming stripped 0 bases from V and 0 bases from J, with 14 bases between. Germline loops: CDR1 MNHEY, CDR2 SVGAGI. The CDR3 sequence: CASSYSINPSANYGYTF. CDR3 DNA sequence: TGTGCCAGCAGTTACTCGATAAACCCCTCGGCTAACTATGGCTACACCTTC.

This clonotype has only a few counts. The CDR3, as DNA: TGCGCCAGCAGCCCGGGACAGGTCGAAGAGACCCAGTACTTC. It codes for CASSPGQVEETQYF. The chain links TRBV5-1 to TRBJ2-5, with TRBD1 matching over 8 bases. The junction had 5 bases not matched to a gene; V was cut back by 4 bases and J by 3 bases. The CDR3 loop spans 14 amino acids. Germline lookup yields CDR1 SGHRS and CDR2 YFSETQ.

The chain couples TRBV24-1 to TRBJ2-1; 8 bases are shared with TRBD2. J lost 9 bases, V lost 3 bases, and 3 bases had no gene match. The CDR3 totals 13 residues. Germline values: CDR1 KGHDR, CDR2 SFDVKD. CDR3 sequence reads: CATSDRSGTEQFF. In DNA form, the CDR3 reads TGTGCCACCAGTGATCGTAGCGGGACTGAGCAGTTCTTC.

The CDR3 DNA follows: TGTGCCAGCAGTTACTCGGCGGGTATCCACGAGCAGTACTTC. Its protein is CASSYSAGIHEQYF. The genes are TRBV6-2 or TRBV6-3 and TRBJ2-7; D possibly corresponds to TRBD2 (5 bases). Trimming removed 0 bases at V and 5 bases at J, with 11 bases between. Germline assignment: CDR1 MNHEY and CDR2 SVGEGT. This CDR3 is built from 14 residues.

This clonotype occurred many times. The chain joins TRBV11-2 to TRBJ2-5, with D maybe TRBD2 (5 bases). Between the trimmed V and J ends, which lost 0 bases and 0 bases, there was a span of 8 bases. Germline assignment: CDR1 SGHAT and CDR2 FQNNGV. The CDR3 sequence is 15 residues long. CDR3 residues: CASSLDRDNQETQYF. The CDR3 nucleotides are TGTGCCAGCAGCTTAGATCGGGATAACCAAGAGACCCAGTACTTC.

This clonotype was counted a few times. The V gene is TRBV19, the J gene TRBJ2-5, with TRBD1 identical over 11 bases. CDR3 size: 13 residues. Losses at the gene ends were 7 bases for V and 6 bases for J; bases not matched to a gene: 4. Germline V gene sequence: CDR1 LNHDA, CDR2 SQIVND (reference sequence). CDR3 sequence: CASIGQGAKTQYF. Here the CDR3 DNA reads TGTGCCAGTATTGGACAGGGGGCGAAGACCCAGTACTTC.

For the CDR3, the DNA is TGCGCCAGCAGCTTGGAGTCGCGGGGGGCTTTGAATAATTCACCCCTCCACTTT. Its translation: CASSLESRGALNNSPLHF. The V call is TRBV5-1, the J call TRBJ1-6; D perhaps matches TRBD1 (6 bases). The CDR3 loop spans 18 amino acids. V gave up 0 bases and J gave up 5 bases, with 18 bases separating them. The germline CDR1 and CDR2 sequences are SGHRS and YFSETQ.

This clonotype was observed at least ten times. The J gene is TRBJ1-2, the V gene TRBV7-2, with no clear D. This CDR3 has 14 amino acids. V lost 1 base, J lost 3 bases, and 9 bases lay in between. CDR1 is SGHTA and CDR2 is FQGNSA in the germline V gene. The CDR3 protein is CASSLDGNYYGYTF. Here the CDR3 DNA reads TGTGCCAGCAGCTTAGACGGCAATTACTATGGCTACACCTTC.

In its sample, this clonotype was seen many times. V usage is TRBV20-1 and J usage is TRBJ2-7, with 10 bases matching TRBD2. This CDR3 has 14 amino acids. Germline loops: CDR1 DFQATT, CDR2 SNEGSKA (reference sequence). Trimming took 0 bases from V and 6 from J; bases not matched to a gene: 5. CDR3 sequence (DNA): TGCAGTGCTAGAGAGGAGAGCGGGAGGGGCGAGCAGTACTTC. Translated, it gives CSAREESGRGEQYF.

This clonotype came up a few times. The chain recombines TRBV11-2 with TRBJ2-3; D is perhaps TRBD2 (8 bases). This CDR3 is built from 16 residues. Germline CDR1 is SGHAT and CDR2 is FQNNGV. Trimming cost V 3 bases and J 2 bases, with 15 bases left between them. CDR3 DNA: TGTGCCAGCAGCTTGTTAGCGGGACAGATCACAGATACGCAGTATTTT. Amino acids: CASSLLAGQITDTQYF.

The CDR3 loop is CASNDRIYGYTF. The CDR3 DNA sequence: TGTGCCAGTAACGACAGAATATATGGCTACACCTTC. The chain recombines TRBV19 with TRBJ1-2, with a weak D call TRBD1 (5 bases). Germline CDR1 and CDR2: LNHDA and SQIVND (reference sequence). There are 12 residues in the CDR3. V lost 7 bases to trimming and J lost 5 bases, with 11 bases between them.

The chain joins TRBV5-1 to TRBJ1-6; D unclear. Trimming took off 4 bases at V and 9 bases at J, with 20 bases between the two ends. Germline V lookup: CDR1 SGHRS, CDR2 YFSETQ. The CDR3 sequence is 16 residues long. CDR3 sequence: CASSPGVPSDGSPLHF. The CDR3 DNA reads as TGCGCCAGCAGCCCCGGAGTCCCCAGTGACGGTTCACCCCTCCACTTT.

Many counts were recorded for this clonotype. V usage is TRBV7-2 and J usage is TRBJ2-7, with D possibly TRBD2 on 5 matching bases. Per the germline V gene, CDR1 is SGHTA and CDR2 is FQGNSA. V was pared by 2 bases and J by 1 base, with 24 bases between. This CDR3 has 19 residues. CDR3 sequence reads: CASSLSLAESGAGSYEQYF. The CDR3, as DNA: TGTGCCAGCAGCTTATCCCTGGCGGAAAGCGGCGCCGGGTCCTACGAGCAGTACTTC.

The genes are TRBV7-9 and TRBJ1-2; D not certain. The V end lost 5 bases, the J end lost 2 bases, and 21 bases lay between the germline ends. Germline V gene lookup returns CDR1 SEHNR and CDR2 FQNEAQ (reference sequence). CDR3 length equals 17 residues. The CDR3 sequence is CASSIPFTGKTNYGYTF. The CDR3 nucleotides read TGTGCCAGCAGCATACCATTCACCGGGAAGACCAACTATGGCTACACCTTC.

This clonotype was found many times. V usage is TRBV12-3 or TRBV12-4 and J usage is TRBJ2-7, with TRBD2 matching 13 bases. J lost 1 base, V lost 4 bases, and 7 bases had no gene match. There are 17 residues in the CDR3. CDR3 residues: CASSWGTSGIGSYEQYF. The CDR3 DNA reads TGTGCCAGCAGTTGGGGGACTAGCGGGATTGGGTCCTACGAGCAGTACTTC.

This clonotype was detected only a few times. This chain links TRBV28 with TRBJ1-5; 9 bases fit TRBD1. J lost 1 base, V lost 8 bases, and 6 bases had no gene match. The V gene's germline CDR1 is MDHEN and CDR2 SYDVKM. The length of the CDR3 is 15 residues. CDR3 nucleotides: TGTGCCAGCTCTAGGGGGACAGGGAGCAATCAGCCCCAGCATTTT. Protein product: CASSRGTGSNQPQHF.

In its sample, this clonotype was seen many times. This chain joins TRBV5-4 and TRBJ2-5, with D possibly being TRBD2 (6 bases). Per germline, CDR1 SGHNT and CDR2 YYREEE (reference sequence). Trimming left V 1 base short and J 4 bases short, with 11 bases between. This CDR3 has 14 residues. The CDR3 DNA is TGTGCCAGCAGCTTGAACCTCGGGGGAGAGACCCAGTACTTC. Translated: CASSLNLGGETQYF. The whole variable domain, remainder taken from reference TRBV5-4 and TRBJ2-5, is ETGVTQSPTHLIKTRGQQVTLRCSSQSGHNTVSWYQQALGQGPQFIFQYYREEENGRGNFPPRFSGLQFPNYSSELNVNALELDDSALYLCASSLNLGGETQYFGPGTRLLVL.

This clonotype was picked up a small number of times. V is TRBV11-3 and J is TRBJ2-2, with a possible D match to TRBD1 (5 bases). This CDR3 comprises 15 residues. V lost 5 bases to trimming and J lost 4 bases, with 14 bases between them. Germline V gene sequence: CDR1 SGHNT, CDR2 YENEEA. CDR3 sequence: CASSPVIGATGELFF. CDR3 nucleotides: TGTGCCAGCAGCCCCGTGATTGGGGCCACCGGGGAGCTGTTTTTT.

This clonotype occurred many times. This chain links TRBV28 with TRBJ2-5; TRBD1 agrees at 9 bases. Trimming took 6 bases from V and 6 from J; bases not matched to a gene: 5. The CDR3 is made up of 13 amino acids. CDR1 MDHEN and CDR2 SYDVKM come from the germline V gene. The CDR3 bases are TGTGCCAGCAGAATAGGGACAGGGAAGACCCAGTACTTC. Its protein product is CASRIGTGKTQYF.